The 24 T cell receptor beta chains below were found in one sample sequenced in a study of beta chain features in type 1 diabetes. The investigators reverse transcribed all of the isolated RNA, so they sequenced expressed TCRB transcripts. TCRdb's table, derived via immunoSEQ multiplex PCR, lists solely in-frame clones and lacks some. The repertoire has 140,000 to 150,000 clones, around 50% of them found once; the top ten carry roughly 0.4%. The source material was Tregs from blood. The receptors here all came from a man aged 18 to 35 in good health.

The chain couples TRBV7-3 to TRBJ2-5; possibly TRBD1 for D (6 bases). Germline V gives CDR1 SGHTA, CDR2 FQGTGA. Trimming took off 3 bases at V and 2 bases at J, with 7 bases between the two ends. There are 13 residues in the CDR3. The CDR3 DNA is TGTGCCAGCAGCTTTGACAGGCAAGAGACCCAGTACTTC. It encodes CASSFDRQETQYF.

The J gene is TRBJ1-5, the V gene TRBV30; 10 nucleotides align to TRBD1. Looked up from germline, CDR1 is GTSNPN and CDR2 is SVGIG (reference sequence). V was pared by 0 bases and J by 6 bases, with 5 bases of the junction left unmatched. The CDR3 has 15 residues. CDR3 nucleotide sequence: TGTGCCTGGAGTGTACGCGGGACAGGGGTTCAGCCCCAGCATTTT. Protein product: CAWSVRGTGVQPQHF.

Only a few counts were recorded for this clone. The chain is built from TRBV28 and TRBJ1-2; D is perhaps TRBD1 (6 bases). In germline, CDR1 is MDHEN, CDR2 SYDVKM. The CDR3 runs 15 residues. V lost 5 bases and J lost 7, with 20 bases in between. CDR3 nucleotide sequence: TGTGCCAGCAGTACACAGGACGGGGGGCGATTTGGCTACACCTTC. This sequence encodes CASSTQDGGRFGYTF.

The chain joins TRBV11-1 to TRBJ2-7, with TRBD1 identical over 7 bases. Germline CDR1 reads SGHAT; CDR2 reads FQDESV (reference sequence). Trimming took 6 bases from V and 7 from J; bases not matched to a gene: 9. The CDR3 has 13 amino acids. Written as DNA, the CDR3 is TGTGCCAGCAGGACCACAGGGGTGAGTGAGCAGTACTTC. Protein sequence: CASRTTGVSEQYF.

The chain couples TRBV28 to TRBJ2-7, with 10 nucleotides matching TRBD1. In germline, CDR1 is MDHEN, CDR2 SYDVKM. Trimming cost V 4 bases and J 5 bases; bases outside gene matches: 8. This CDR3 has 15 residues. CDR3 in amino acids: CASSSPGTGVHEQYF. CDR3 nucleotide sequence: TGTGCCAGCAGTTCACCCGGGACAGGGGTCCACGAGCAGTACTTC.

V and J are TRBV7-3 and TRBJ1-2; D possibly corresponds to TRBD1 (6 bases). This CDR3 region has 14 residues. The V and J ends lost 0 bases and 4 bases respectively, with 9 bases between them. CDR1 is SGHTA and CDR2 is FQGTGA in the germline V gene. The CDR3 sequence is CASSLTGQPYGYTF. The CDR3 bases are TGTGCCAGCAGCTTAACAGGACAGCCCTATGGCTACACCTTC.

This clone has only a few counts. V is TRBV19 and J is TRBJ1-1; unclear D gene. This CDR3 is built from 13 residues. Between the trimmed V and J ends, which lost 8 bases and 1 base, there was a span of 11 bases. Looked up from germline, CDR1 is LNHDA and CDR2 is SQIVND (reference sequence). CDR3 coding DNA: TGTGCCAGTTTCCGAACAGAGAACACTGAAGCTTTCTTT. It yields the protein CASFRTENTEAFF.

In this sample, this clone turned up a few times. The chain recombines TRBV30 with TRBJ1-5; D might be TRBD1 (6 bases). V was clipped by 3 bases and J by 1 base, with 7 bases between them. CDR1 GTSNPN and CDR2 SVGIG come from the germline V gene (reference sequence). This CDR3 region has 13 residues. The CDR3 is CAWRQGSNQPQHF. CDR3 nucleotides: TGTGCCTGGAGGCAGGGGAGCAATCAGCCCCAGCATTTT.

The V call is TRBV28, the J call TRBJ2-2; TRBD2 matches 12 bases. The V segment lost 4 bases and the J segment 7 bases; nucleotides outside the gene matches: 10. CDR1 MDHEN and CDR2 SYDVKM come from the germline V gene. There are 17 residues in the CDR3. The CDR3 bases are TGTGCCAGCAGTTCCCTAGGACTAGCGGGAAGGGACGGGGAGCTGTTTTTT. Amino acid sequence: CASSSLGLAGRDGELFF.

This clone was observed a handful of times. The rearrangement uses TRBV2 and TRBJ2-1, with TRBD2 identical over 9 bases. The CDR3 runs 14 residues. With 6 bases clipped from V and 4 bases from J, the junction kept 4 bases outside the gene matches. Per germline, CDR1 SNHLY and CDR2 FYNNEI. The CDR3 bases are TGTGCCAGCAGCGCGGGGGGGCCATACAATGAGCAGTTCTTC. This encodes CASSAGGPYNEQFF.

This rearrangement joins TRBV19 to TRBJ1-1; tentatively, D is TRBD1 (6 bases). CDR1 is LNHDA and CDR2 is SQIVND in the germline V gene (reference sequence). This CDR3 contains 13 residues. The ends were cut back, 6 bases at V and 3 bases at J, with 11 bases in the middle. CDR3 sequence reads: CASSPGQYTEAFF. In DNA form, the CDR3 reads TGTGCCAGTAGCCCCGGACAGTACACTGAAGCTTTCTTT.

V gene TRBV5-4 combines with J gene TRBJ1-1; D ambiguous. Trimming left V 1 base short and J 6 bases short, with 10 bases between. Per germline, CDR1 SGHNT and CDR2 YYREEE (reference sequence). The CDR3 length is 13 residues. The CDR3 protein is CASSLPRSAEAFF. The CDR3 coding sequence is TGTGCCAGCAGCTTGCCCCGGAGCGCTGAAGCTTTCTTT.

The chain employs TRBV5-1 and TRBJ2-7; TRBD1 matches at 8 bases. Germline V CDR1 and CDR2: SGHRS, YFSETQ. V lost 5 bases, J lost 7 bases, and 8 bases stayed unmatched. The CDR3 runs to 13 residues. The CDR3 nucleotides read TGCGCCAGCAGGTGGACAGGGAGGCTAGAGCAGTACTTC. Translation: CASRWTGRLEQYF.

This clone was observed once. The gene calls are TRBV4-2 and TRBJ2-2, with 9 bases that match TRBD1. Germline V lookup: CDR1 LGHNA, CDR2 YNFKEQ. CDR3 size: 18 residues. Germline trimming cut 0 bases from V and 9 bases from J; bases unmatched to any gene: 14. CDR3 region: CASSQDMLDRGGIRELFF. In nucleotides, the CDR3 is TGTGCCAGCAGCCAAGATATGTTGGACAGGGGCGGAATCCGGGAGCTGTTTTTT.

CDR3 DNA sequence: TGCGCCAGCGGCCGGGGTAGGGGGTACGAGCAGTACTTC. It codes for CASGRGRGYEQYF. The chain is built from TRBV10-2 and TRBJ2-7; D is possibly TRBD1 (6 bases). Germline values: CDR1 WSHSY, CDR2 SAAADI. This CDR3 is 13 amino acids long. V lost 8 bases and J lost 4, with 15 bases in between.

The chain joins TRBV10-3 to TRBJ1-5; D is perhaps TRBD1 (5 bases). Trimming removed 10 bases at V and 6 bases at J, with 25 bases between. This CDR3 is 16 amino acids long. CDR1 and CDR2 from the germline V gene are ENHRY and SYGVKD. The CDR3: CATRAGTRGRGQPQHF. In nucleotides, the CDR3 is TGTGCCACCAGGGCAGGGACGCGGGGTCGGGGTCAGCCCCAGCATTTT.

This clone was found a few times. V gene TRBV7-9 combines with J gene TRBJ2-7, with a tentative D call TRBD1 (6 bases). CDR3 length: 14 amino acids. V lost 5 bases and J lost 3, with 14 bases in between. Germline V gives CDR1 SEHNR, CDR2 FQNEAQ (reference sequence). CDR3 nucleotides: TGTGCCAGCAGCGACCGGGACACGGGCTACGAGCAGTACTTC. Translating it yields CASSDRDTGYEQYF.

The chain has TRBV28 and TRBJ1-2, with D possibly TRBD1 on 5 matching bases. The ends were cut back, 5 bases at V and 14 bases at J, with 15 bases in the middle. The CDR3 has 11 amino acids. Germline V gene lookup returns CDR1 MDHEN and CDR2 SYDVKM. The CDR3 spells CASSATGLLTF. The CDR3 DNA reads TGTGCCAGCAGTGCAACGGGACTACTTACCTTC.

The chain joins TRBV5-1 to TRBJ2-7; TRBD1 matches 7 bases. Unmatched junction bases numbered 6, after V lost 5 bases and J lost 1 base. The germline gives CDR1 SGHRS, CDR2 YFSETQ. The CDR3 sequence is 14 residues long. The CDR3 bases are TGCGCCAGCAGATCCGGACAGGTTTCCTACGAGCAGTACTTC. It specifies CASRSGQVSYEQYF. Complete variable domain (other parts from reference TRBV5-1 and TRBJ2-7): KAGVTQTPRYLIKTRGQQVTLSCSPISGHRSVSWYQQTPGQGLQFLFEYFSETQRNKGNFPGRFSGRQFSNSRSEMNVSTLELGDSALYLCASRSGQVSYEQYFGPGTRLTVT.

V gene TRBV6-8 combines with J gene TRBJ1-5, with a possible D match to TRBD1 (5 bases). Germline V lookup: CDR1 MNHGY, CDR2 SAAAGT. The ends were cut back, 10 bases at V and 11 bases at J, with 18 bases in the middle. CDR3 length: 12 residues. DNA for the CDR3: TGTGCCAACTTAGGCGGGGCCAGGGCCCAGCATTTT. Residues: CANLGGARAQHF.

The CDR3 coding sequence is TGTGCCAGCAGGCCCAGGGGGATTAGCTATGGCTACACCTTC. This gives the protein CASRPRGISYGYTF. The chain carries TRBV5-4 and TRBJ1-2; TRBD1 matches 7 bases. This CDR3 region has 14 residues. The germline gives CDR1 SGHNT, CDR2 YYREEE (reference sequence). V lost 5 bases, J lost 4 bases, and 8 bases stayed unmatched.

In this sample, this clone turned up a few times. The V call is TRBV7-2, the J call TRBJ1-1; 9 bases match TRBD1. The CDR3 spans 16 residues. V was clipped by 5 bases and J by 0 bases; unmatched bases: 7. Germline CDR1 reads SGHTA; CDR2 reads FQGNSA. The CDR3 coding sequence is TGTGCCAGCAGCACCCCGGGACAGGGAATGAACACTGAAGCTTTCTTT. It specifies CASSTPGQGMNTEAFF.

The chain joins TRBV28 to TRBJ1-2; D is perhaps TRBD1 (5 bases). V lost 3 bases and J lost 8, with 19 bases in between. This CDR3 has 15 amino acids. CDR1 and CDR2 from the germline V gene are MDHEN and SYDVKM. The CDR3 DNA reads TGTGCCAGCAGTTTCGGGGGAACCTTAACGGGCGGCTACACCTTC. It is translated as CASSFGGTLTGGYTF.

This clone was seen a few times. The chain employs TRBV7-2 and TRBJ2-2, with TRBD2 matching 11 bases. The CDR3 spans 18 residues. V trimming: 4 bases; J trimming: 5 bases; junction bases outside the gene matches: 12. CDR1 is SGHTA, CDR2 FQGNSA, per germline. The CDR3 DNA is TGTGCCAGCAGCTCCCGTATTACTAGCGGGAGACGTACCGGGGAGCTGTTTTTT. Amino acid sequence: CASSSRITSGRRTGELFF.